A single sample gave rise to the 27 T cell receptor beta chains below, sequenced in a study of T-cell memory formation after mild COVID-19. TCRdb reanalysed the 5' RACE reads using MiXCR and keeps one entry per CDR3 protein. In the table there are about 350,000 distinct CDR3 sequences, about an eighth of which are singletons. Material: PBMCs or a T cell subset sorted from them (not recorded which). These receptor sequences come from a man younger than 35 who had mild COVID-19 (a few samples of this study predate the infection). Cell type and time point are not known.

The chain combines TRBV5-1 with TRBJ2-2, with D possibly TRBD2 on 5 matching bases. CDR3 length: 17 residues. V was cut by 0 bases and J by 3 bases, with 15 bases left in between. In germline, CDR1 is SGHRS, CDR2 YFSETQ. CDR3 sequence (DNA): TGCGCCAGCAGCTTGGTCTCCCTCCGGCGGGACACCGGGGAGCTGTTTTTT. This translates into CASSLVSLRRDTGELFF.

This clonotype was picked up many times. This chain joins TRBV7-9 and TRBJ2-1, with D possibly being TRBD1 or TRBD2 (6 bases each). Germline CDR1 and CDR2: SEHNR and FQNEAQ (reference sequence). Trimming removed 6 bases from V and 7 bases from J, with 16 bases in between. CDR3 length equals 14 residues. The CDR3, as DNA: TGTGCCAGCAGTATAACGGGGGCAGGGAATGAGCAGTTCTTC. It is translated as CASSITGAGNEQFF.

This clonotype was observed a handful of times. This chain uses TRBV19 with TRBJ2-3, with D tentatively TRBD2 (5 bases). The CDR3 is 17 residues long. V was pared by 2 bases and J by 1 base, with 16 bases between. Germline V gene data show CDR1 as LNHDA and CDR2 as SQIVND (reference sequence). The CDR3 region is CASSILYRGYGTDTQYF. The CDR3, as DNA: TGTGCCAGTAGTATATTGTACCGGGGATATGGCACAGATACGCAGTATTTT.

This clonotype was recorded a few times. The chain links TRBV4-3 to TRBJ2-1, with 12 positions matching TRBD2. Germline CDR1 and CDR2: LGHNA and YSLEER. V lost 0 bases and J lost 10; bases outside the gene matches: 4. This CDR3 is built from 15 residues. The CDR3 loop reads CASSQELAGGREQFF. CDR3 nucleotides: TGCGCCAGCAGCCAAGAGCTAGCGGGGGGGCGAGAGCAGTTCTTC.

The rearrangement uses TRBV11-2 and TRBJ2-7; 10 bases are shared with TRBD1. The CDR3 has 14 residues. CDR1 and CDR2 from the germline V gene are SGHAT and FQNNGV. J lost 5 bases, V lost 5 bases, and 6 bases had no gene match. Here the CDR3 reads CASSTGTGVHEQYF. Here the CDR3 DNA reads TGTGCCAGCAGCACCGGGACAGGGGTACACGAGCAGTACTTC.

The chain is built from TRBV5-1 and TRBJ2-6; D possibly corresponds to TRBD2 (5 bases). From germline, CDR1 is SGHRS and CDR2 YFSETQ. The CDR3 contains 15 residues. The V and J ends lost 2 bases and 0 bases respectively, with 6 bases between them. The CDR3 sequence: CASSFGSSGANVLTF. The CDR3 DNA reads TGCGCCAGCAGCTTTGGGAGCTCTGGGGCCAACGTCCTGACTTTC.

This clonotype has just a few counts. V gene TRBV20-1 combines with J gene TRBJ1-5, with 7 bases lining up with TRBD1. The trim removed 0 bases at V and 7 bases at J, leaving 9 bases unmatched. There are 15 residues in the CDR3. The germline V gene has CDR1 DFQATT and CDR2 SNEGSKA (reference sequence). Here the CDR3 DNA reads TGCAGTGCTAGAGATCTAGACAGGGTCGGGCAGCCCCAGCATTTT. Translated: CSARDLDRVGQPQHF.

This clonotype was picked up a small number of times. The CDR3 loop is CASSSRDGQETQYF. CDR3 nucleotide sequence: TGCGCCAGCAGCTCACGAGACGGACAAGAGACCCAGTACTTC. J is TRBJ2-5 and V is TRBV4-1, with D uncertain. The germline V gene has CDR1 MGHRA and CDR2 YSYEKL. The CDR3 sequence is 14 residues long. Trimming removed 5 bases from V and 2 bases from J, with 12 bases in between.

This clonotype was counted only a few times. The chain couples TRBV11-2 to TRBJ2-7; 7 bases fit TRBD2. There are 14 residues in the CDR3. Germline V gene sequence: CDR1 SGHAT, CDR2 FQNNGV. Trimming removed 4 bases from V and 2 bases from J; junction bases left unmatched: 5. The CDR3 loop is CASSWGGRPYEQYV. In nucleotides, the CDR3 is TGTGCCAGCAGCTGGGGGGGTAGACCCTACGAGCAGTACGTC.

This clonotype appeared many times. The CDR3 region is CASSLSAEKLFF. The CDR3 DNA reads as TGTGCCAGCAGTTTATCGGCAGAAAAACTGTTTTTT. This chain connects TRBV12-3 or TRBV12-4 to TRBJ1-4; D call uncertain. Trimming removed 2 bases at V and 8 bases at J, with 6 bases between. This CDR3 has 12 residues.

This clonotype was seen a few times. The genes are TRBV3-1 and TRBJ2-5; 10 bases are shared with TRBD1. Trimming took 3 bases from V and 2 from J; bases not matched to a gene: 3. CDR3 length: 15 amino acids. Per germline, CDR1 LGHDT and CDR2 YNNKEL (reference sequence). CDR3 residues: CASSHRDRGQETQYF. The CDR3 region has the DNA TGTGCCAGCAGCCACCGGGACAGGGGACAAGAGACCCAGTACTTC.

The rearrangement uses TRBV7-6 and TRBJ1-3, with TRBD1 as a possible D gene (6 bases). Trimming stripped 5 bases from V and 2 bases from J, with 13 bases between. Germline CDR1 and CDR2: SGHVS and FNYEAQ. CDR3 length: 15 residues. The CDR3 bases are TGTGCCAGCAGCCCCGGCAGGGGCCCTGGAAACACCATATATTTT. Translating gives CASSPGRGPGNTIYF.

The sample holds many counts of this clonotype. The J gene is TRBJ2-1, the V gene TRBV3-1; a possible D gene is TRBD2 (5 bases). Germline V lookup: CDR1 LGHDT, CDR2 YNNKEL (reference sequence). Trimming shortened V by 1 base and J by 6 bases, and 10 bases separated the two germline ends. The CDR3 loop spans 14 amino acids. Here the CDR3 DNA reads TGTGCCAGCAGCCAAGGGCTAGAGGGCAATGAGCAGTTCTTC. It codes for CASSQGLEGNEQFF.

This clonotype turned up a few times. The chain couples TRBV5-1 to TRBJ2-3; 13 positions match TRBD2. Germline CDR1 reads SGHRS; CDR2 reads YFSETQ. The junction had 7 bases not matched to a gene; V was cut back by 0 bases and J by 3 bases. CDR3 size: 18 residues. CDR3 amino acids: CASSLAGLAGVGTDTQYF. The CDR3 DNA reads as TGCGCCAGCAGCTTGGCTGGACTAGCGGGGGTTGGAACAGATACGCAGTATTTT.

The rearrangement links TRBV4-3 to TRBJ2-3; D uncertain. Trimming left V 1 base short and J 3 bases short, with 11 bases between. The germline V gene has CDR1 LGHNA and CDR2 YSLEER. This CDR3 contains 15 residues. In DNA, the CDR3 is TGCGCCAGCAGCCAAGCCACGTTTGAGACAGATACGCAGTATTTT. It encodes CASSQATFETDTQYF.

This clonotype has a count of ten or more. The rearrangement links TRBV6-2 or TRBV6-3 to TRBJ1-5; D remains unclear. The V gene's germline CDR1 is MNHEY and CDR2 SVGEGT. The CDR3 has 13 residues. The ends were cut back, 5 bases at V and 5 bases at J, with 10 bases in the middle. The DNA for the CDR3 is TGTGCCAGCAGTCCCCTGGGGTATCAGCCCCAGCATTTT. It encodes CASSPLGYQPQHF.

J is TRBJ2-5 and V is TRBV5-1; TRBD2 agrees at 10 bases. Germline V gene data show CDR1 as SGHRS and CDR2 as YFSETQ. This CDR3 comprises 20 residues. V trimming: 2 bases; J trimming: 1 base; junction bases outside the gene matches: 17. CDR3 bases: TGCGCCAGCAGCTTAGCCCCTAGGTCCAGCGGGGGGGCCCCCCAAGAGACCCAGTACTTC. As protein: CASSLAPRSSGGAPQETQYF.

The CDR3 bases are TGTGCCAGCAGCTTTCGACAGCCCACCGGGGAGCTGTTTTTT. Translated: CASSFRQPTGELFF. V is TRBV5-4 and J is TRBJ2-2; D might be TRBD1 (5 bases). Trimming pared 2 bases from V and 4 bases from J, leaving 9 bases between. The germline V gene has CDR1 SGHNT and CDR2 YYREEE (reference sequence). The CDR3 contains 14 residues.

This chain connects TRBV7-9 to TRBJ1-1, with D uncertain. The CDR3 is 11 residues long. V gave up 7 bases and J gave up 7 bases, with 10 bases separating them. CDR1 is SEHNR and CDR2 is FQNEAQ in the germline V gene (reference sequence). The CDR3 coding sequence is TGTGCCAGCACCTATCAGTTTGAAGCTTTCTTT. The encoded protein is CASTYQFEAFF.

This clonotype was counted only a few times. The DNA for the CDR3 is TGTGCCAGCACCACCGGGACAGGGGGCATGCAGCCCCAGCATTTT. Amino acids: CASTTGTGGMQPQHF. The V and J genes are TRBV6-2 or TRBV6-3 and TRBJ1-5; 12 nucleotides agree with TRBD1. The V segment lost 7 bases and the J segment 7 bases; nucleotides outside the gene matches: 8. The germline V gene has CDR1 MNHEY and CDR2 SVGEGT. This CDR3 region has 15 residues.

The sample holds a few counts of this clonotype. The chain uses TRBV21-1 and TRBJ2-7; TRBD1 is taken as the D call from the table, unchecked against the DNA. TRBV21-1 is described as a pseudogene. The CDR3 extends over 15 amino acids. The CDR3 loop reads CASSKSARGAYEQYF. DNA for the CDR3: TGTGCCAGCAGCAAATCCGCCAGGGGGGCCTACGAGCAGTACTTC.

This clonotype was counted only a few times. DNA for the CDR3: TGTGCCAGCAGTTACTCGCGGGGGGCCGCAGATACGCAGTATTTT. It codes for CASSYSRGAADTQYF. This chain joins TRBV6-5 and TRBJ2-3; the match to TRBD2 covers 8 bases. Trimming removed 0 bases from V and 4 bases from J; junction bases left unmatched: 3. Germline values: CDR1 MNHEY, CDR2 SVGAGI. The CDR3 extends over 15 amino acids.

This clonotype was seen only a few times. This rearrangement joins TRBV12-3 or TRBV12-4 to TRBJ2-1; unclear D gene. This CDR3 region has 14 residues. Deletions cut 3 bases from V and 5 bases from J, with 11 bases between. The CDR3 sequence is CASSFRRINNEQFF. The CDR3 DNA reads TGTGCCAGCAGTTTCCGGCGGATAAACAATGAGCAGTTCTTC.

The rearrangement uses TRBV9 and TRBJ2-3; D possibly matches TRBD1 or TRBD2 (5 bases each). V lost 3 bases and J 0 bases, leaving 17 bases between the germline ends. The CDR3 contains 17 residues. Germline V gene data show CDR1 as SGDLS and CDR2 as YYNGEE. This CDR3 reads CASSASGTVSSTDTQYF. The CDR3 DNA sequence: TGTGCCAGCAGCGCCTCCGGGACGGTGTCTAGCACAGATACGCAGTATTTT. Drawing the rest from reference TRBV9 and TRBJ2-3, the complete variable domain is DSGVTQTPKHLITATGQRVTLRCSPRSGDLSVYWYQQSLDQGLQFLIQYYNGEERAKGNILERFSAQQFPDLHSELNLSSLELGDSALYFCASSASGTVSSTDTQYFGPGTRLTVL.

The chain combines TRBV5-1 with TRBJ2-3; a possible D gene is TRBD1 (5 bases). CDR1 is SGHRS and CDR2 is YFSETQ in the germline V gene. V shed 4 bases and J shed 2 bases, with 20 bases lying between them. CDR3 length: 17 amino acids. CDR3 loop: CASSRTSLSGYTDTQYF. CDR3 DNA: TGCGCCAGCAGCAGGACAAGCCTGTCGGGCTACACAGATACGCAGTATTTT. The full variable domain, in which reference TRBV5-1 and TRBJ2-3 provide the parts outside the CDR3, is KAGVTQTPRYLIKTRGQQVTLSCSPISGHRSVSWYQQTPGQGLQFLFEYFSETQRNKGNFPGRFSGRQFSNSRSEMNVSTLELGDSALYLCASSRTSLSGYTDTQYFGPGTRLTVL.

The chain combines TRBV4-1 with TRBJ1-5; D possibly corresponds to TRBD1 (5 bases). This CDR3 has 13 amino acids. The germline V gene encodes CDR1 MGHRA and CDR2 YSYEKL. Between the trimmed V and J ends, which lost 4 bases and 5 bases, there was a span of 9 bases. The chain's CDR3 is CASSRSGDQPQHF. DNA of the CDR3: TGCGCCAGCAGCCGGTCGGGGGATCAGCCCCAGCATTTT.

As for this clonotype: The junction departs from the called germline gene at one end, perhaps through a read error. This CDR3 is CASSGRTSGETKYF. The DNA for the CDR3 is TGTGCCAGCAGTGGCCGGACTAGCGGTGAGACCAAGTACTTC. The chain is built from TRBV25-1 and TRBJ2-5, with 10 nucleotides matching TRBD2. The germline gives CDR1 MGHDK, CDR2 SYGVNS. The CDR3 totals 14 residues.